This TCR beta chain was sequenced for a study of shared T cell receptors in the human thymus. Germline loops: CDR1 GTSNPN, CDR2 SVGIG (reference sequence). Trimming took 0 bases from V and 9 from J, leaving 11 bases between them. This CDR3 is 12 amino acids long. Here immunoSEQ multiplex PCR was the method, and the copy in TCRdb shows in-frame clones only, minus some. The data show about 400,000 clones, approximately 95% seen once. V is TRBV30 and J is TRBJ2-5; D is perhaps TRBD1 (6 bases). The sequence came from a human donor. The sample consisted of thymocytes. DNA of the CDR3: TGTGCCTGGAGTGTACTCAGGGGCCCCCAGTACTTC. It specifies CAWSVLRGPQYF.